What follows is one T cell receptor (beta chain) and its context. This clone showed up just once. Its antigen remains unidentified. No quality values exist for individual bases; no much larger clone is one base distant. These data are taken from a study of T cell changes during pregnancy in multiple sclerosis (dated by TCRdb to the late 2010s). For context, the study as a whole: In women with multiple sclerosis, the researchers looked at how the T cell repertoire shifted as pregnancy progressed.

In the germline V gene (reference sequence), CDR1 corresponds to DFQATT and CDR2 to SNEGSKA. V is shortened by 4 bases, J by 9 bases, and the region joining them spans 10 bases. The CDR3, cysteine through phenylalanine, is 11 amino acids long. Only the CDR3 DNA stays, 33 bases, in frame from base 1. The library was built by means of the immunoSEQ multiplex PCR assay. TCRdb carries this immuneACCESS record with in-frame sequences only. Its versions omit some clonotypes, under half of them owing to an unresolved V gene in the studies checked, with the rest unexplained. The sample records tens of thousands of clones, 90% to 95% of which are singletons. The ten largest clones take up 2% to 2.5% of the sample.

The chain uses TRBV20-1 and TRBJ2-1; the D gene is not confidently resolved. The sample in question was peripheral blood, obtained in the third trimester of pregnancy. This TCR came from a female donor with multiple sclerosis, enrolled in a pregnancy study. The CDR3 reads CSAKPLAEQFF. The DNA sequence reads TGCAGTGCTAAGCCCCTTGCTGAGCAGTTCTTC.